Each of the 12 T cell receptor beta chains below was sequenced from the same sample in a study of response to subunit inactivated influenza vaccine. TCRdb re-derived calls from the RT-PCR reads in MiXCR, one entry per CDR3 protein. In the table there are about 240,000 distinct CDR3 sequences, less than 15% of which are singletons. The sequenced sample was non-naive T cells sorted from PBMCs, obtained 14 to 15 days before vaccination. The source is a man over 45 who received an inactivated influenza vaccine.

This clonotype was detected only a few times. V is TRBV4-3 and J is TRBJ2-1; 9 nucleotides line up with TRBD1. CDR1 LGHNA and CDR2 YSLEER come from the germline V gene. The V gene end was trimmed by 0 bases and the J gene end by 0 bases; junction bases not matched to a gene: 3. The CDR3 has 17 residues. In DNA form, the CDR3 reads TGCGCCAGCAGCCAAGAGGGGACAGGGAGCTCCTACAATGAGCAGTTCTTC. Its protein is CASSQEGTGSSYNEQFF.

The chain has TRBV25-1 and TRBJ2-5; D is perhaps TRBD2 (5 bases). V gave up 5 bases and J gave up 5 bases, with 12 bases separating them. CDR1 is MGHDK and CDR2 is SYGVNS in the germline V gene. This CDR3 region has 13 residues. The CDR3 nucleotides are TGTGCCAGCAGTAGCAGAGGGCAGGAGACCCAGTACTTC. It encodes CASSSRGQETQYF.

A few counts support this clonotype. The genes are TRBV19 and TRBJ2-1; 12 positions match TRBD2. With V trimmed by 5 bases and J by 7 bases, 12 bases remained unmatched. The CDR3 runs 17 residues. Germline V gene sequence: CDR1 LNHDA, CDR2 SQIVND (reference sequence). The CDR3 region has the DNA TGTGCCAGTAGTGCCAAGGGACTAGCGGGCTTCTTAAATGAGCAGTTCTTC. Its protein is CASSAKGLAGFLNEQFF.

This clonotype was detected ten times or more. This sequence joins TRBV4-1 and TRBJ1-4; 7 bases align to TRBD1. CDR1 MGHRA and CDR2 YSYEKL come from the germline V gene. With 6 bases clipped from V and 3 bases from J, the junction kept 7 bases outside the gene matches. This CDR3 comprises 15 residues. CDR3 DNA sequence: TGCGCCAGCAGGAAAAACAGGGGACCTAATGAAAAACTGTTTTTT. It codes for CASRKNRGPNEKLFF.

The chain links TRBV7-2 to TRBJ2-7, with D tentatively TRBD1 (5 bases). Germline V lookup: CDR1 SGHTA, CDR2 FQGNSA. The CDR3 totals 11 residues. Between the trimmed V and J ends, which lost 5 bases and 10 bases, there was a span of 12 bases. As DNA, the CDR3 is TGTGCCAGCAGCACTACACAGGTCCAGTACTTC. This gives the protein CASSTTQVQYF. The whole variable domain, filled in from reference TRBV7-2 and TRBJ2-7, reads GAGVSQSPSNKVTEKGKDVELRCDPISGHTALYWYRQSLGQGLEFLIYFQGNSAPDKSGLPSDRFSAERTGGSVSTLTIQRTQQEDSAVYLCASSTTQVQYFGPGTRLTVT.

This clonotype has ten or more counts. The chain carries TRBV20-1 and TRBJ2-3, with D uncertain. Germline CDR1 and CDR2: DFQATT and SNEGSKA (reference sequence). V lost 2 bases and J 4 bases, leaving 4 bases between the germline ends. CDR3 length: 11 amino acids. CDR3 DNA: TGCAGTGCTAGATTCGCAGATACGCAGTATTTT. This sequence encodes CSARFADTQYF.

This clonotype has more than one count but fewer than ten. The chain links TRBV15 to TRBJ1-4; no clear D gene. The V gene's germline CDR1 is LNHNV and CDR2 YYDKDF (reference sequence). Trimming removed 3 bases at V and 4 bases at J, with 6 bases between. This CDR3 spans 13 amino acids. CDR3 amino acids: CATSRDLNEKLFF. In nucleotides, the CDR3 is TGTGCCACCAGCAGGGACCTTAATGAAAAACTGTTTTTT.

CDR3 protein: CASSTRPGSYNEQFF. In nucleotides, the CDR3 is TGTGCCAGCAGCACCCGCCCGGGCTCCTACAATGAGCAGTTCTTC. The J gene is TRBJ2-1, the V gene TRBV7-2, with unresolved D. V gave up 5 bases and J gave up 0 bases, with 11 bases separating them. Germline V gene sequence: CDR1 SGHTA, CDR2 FQGNSA. The CDR3 spans 15 residues.

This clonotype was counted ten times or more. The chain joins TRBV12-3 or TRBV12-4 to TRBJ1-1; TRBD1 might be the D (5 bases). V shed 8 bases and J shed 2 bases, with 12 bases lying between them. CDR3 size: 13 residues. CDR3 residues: CASVWGLNTEAFF. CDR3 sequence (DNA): TGTGCCAGCGTTTGGGGGTTAAACACTGAAGCTTTCTTT.

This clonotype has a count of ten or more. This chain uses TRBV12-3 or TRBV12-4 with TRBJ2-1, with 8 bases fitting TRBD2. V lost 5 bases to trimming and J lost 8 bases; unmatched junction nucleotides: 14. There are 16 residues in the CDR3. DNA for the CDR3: TGTGCCAGCAGTCCCGAGACTAGACGGACTAGCTATGAGCAGTTCTTC. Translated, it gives CASSPETRRTSYEQFF.

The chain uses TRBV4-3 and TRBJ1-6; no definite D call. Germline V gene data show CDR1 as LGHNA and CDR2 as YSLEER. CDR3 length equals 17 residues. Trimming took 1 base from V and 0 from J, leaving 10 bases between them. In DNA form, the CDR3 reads TGCGCCAGCAGCCAAGGTCTGGGAAGCTCCTATAATTCACCCCTCCACTTT. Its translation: CASSQGLGSSYNSPLHF.

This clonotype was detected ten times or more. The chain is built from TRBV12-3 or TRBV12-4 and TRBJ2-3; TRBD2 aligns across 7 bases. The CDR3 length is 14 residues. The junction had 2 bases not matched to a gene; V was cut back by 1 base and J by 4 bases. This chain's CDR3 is CASSLVAGADTQYF. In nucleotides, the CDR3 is TGTGCCAGCAGTTTAGTTGCGGGGGCAGATACGCAGTATTTT.